The present T cell receptor beta chain was sequenced within a study of blood T cell repertoires in COVID-19. Study overall: The study drew acute and convalescent COVID-19 samples from the United States, Italy and Spain. T cells, B-cell-depleted T cells, or PBMCs provided the cDNA or gDNA that served as material.

Sequenced by immunoSEQ multiplex PCR; TCRdb stores in-frame clones only, minus some. The table has 340,000 or so clones, around 86% seen once; the top ten hold roughly 4%. Individuals aged roughly 18 to 100 years were recruited from 24 US areas. Participants' reported clinical history set cohort assignment. Sequencing was done on a sample of PBMCs or T cells enriched from blood (not recorded which). The receptor was derived from a woman in her 40s with acute COVID-19.

DNA of the CDR3: TGTGCCAGCAGTCCCCTACGGGACAGGGGGCTGGTGGGCTACACCTTC. It translates to CASSPLRDRGLVGYTF. The V and J genes are TRBV6-2 or TRBV6-3 and TRBJ1-2, with 12 bases that match TRBD1. Germline CDR1 reads MNHEY; CDR2 reads SVGEGT. This CDR3 has 16 amino acids. Trimming took 5 bases from V and 8 from J; bases not matched to a gene: 12.